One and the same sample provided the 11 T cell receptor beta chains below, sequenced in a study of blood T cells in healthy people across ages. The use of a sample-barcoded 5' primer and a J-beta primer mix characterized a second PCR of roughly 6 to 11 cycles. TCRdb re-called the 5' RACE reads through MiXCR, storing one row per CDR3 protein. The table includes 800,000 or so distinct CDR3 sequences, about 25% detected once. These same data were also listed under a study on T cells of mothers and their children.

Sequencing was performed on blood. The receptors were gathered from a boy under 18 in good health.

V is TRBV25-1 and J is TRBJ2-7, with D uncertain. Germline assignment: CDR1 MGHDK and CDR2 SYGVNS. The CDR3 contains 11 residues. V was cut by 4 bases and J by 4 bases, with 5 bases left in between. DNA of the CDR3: TGTGCCAGCAGTGTTTATTACGAGCAGTACTTC. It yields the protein CASSVYYEQYF.

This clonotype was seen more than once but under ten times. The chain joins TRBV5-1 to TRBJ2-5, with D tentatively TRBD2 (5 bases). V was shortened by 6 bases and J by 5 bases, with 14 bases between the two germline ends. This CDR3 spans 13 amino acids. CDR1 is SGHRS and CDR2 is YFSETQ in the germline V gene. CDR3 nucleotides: TGCGCCAGCAACCTCGGACGAGGGGAGACCCAGTACTTC. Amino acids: CASNLGRGETQYF. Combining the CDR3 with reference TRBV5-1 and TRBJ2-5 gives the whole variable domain KAGVTQTPRYLIKTRGQQVTLSCSPISGHRSVSWYQQTPGQGLQFLFEYFSETQRNKGNFPGRFSGRQFSNSRSEMNVSTLELGDSALYLCASNLGRGETQYFGPGTRLLVL.

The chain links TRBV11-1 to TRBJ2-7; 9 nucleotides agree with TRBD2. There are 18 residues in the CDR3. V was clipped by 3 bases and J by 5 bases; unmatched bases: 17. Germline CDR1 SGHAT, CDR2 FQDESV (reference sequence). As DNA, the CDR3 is TGTGCCAGCAGCTTTCGGACTAGCGAAAGAAGTTTTTTCCACGAGCAGTACTTC. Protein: CASSFRTSERSFFHEQYF. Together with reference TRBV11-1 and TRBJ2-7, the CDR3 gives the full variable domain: EAEVAQSPRYKITEKSQAVAFWCDPISGHATLYWYRQILGQGPELLVQFQDESVVDDSQLPKDRFSAERLKGVDSTLKIQPAELGDSAMYLCASSFRTSERSFFHEQYFGPGTRLTVT.

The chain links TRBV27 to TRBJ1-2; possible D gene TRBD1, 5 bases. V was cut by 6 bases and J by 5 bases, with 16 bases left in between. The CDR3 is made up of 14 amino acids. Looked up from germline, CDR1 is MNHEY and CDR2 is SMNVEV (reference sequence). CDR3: CASRARSGKYGYTF. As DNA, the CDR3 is TGTGCCAGCAGAGCCCGGTCAGGGAAGTATGGCTACACCTTC.

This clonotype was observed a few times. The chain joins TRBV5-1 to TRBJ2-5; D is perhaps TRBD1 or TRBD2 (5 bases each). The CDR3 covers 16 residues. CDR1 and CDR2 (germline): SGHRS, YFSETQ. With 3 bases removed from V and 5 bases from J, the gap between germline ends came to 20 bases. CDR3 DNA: TGCGCCAGCAGCTGGGGAATCCGGGACCCGACGGAGACCCAGTACTTC. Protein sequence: CASSWGIRDPTETQYF.

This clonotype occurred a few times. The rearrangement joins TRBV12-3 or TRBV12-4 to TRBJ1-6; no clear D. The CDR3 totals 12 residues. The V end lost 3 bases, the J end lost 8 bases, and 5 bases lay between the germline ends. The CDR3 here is CASSFSDSPLHF. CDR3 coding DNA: TGTGCCAGCAGTTTCTCAGATTCACCCCTCCACTTT.

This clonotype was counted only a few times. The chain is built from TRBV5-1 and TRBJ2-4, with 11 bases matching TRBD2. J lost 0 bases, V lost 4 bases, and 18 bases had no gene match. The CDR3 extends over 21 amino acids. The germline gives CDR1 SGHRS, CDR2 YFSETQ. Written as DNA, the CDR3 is TGCGCCAGCAGCCTCGGGACTAGCGGCCAACTGGGGGAATTAGCCAAAAACATTCAGTACTTC. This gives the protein CASSLGTSGQLGELAKNIQYF.

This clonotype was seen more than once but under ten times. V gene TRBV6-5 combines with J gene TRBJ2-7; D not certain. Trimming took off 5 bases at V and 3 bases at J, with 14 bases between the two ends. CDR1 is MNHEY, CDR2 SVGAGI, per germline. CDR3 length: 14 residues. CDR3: CASSAGPDGYEQYF. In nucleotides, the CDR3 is TGTGCCAGCAGTGCCGGACCGGACGGCTACGAGCAGTACTTC.

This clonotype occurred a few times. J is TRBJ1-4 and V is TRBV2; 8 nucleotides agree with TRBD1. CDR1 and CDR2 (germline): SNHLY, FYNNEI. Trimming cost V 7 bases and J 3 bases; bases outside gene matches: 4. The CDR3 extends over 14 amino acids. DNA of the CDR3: TGTGCCAGCAATCTGGGACAGGCTAATGAAAAACTGTTTTTT. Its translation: CASNLGQANEKLFF.

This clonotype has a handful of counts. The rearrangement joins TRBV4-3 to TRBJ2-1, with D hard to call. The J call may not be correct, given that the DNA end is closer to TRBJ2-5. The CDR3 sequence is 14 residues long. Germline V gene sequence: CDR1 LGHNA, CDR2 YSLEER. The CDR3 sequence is CASSQVGRGETQYF. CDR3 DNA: TGCGCCAGCAGCCAAGTGGGAAGAGGAGAGACCCAGTACTTC.

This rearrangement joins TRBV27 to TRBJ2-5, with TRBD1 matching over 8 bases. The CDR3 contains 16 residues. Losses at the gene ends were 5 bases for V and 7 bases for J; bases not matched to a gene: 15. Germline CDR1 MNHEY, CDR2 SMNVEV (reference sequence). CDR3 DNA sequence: TGTGCCAGCAGTCCGCAACCGACAGGGGAGTTGGGGACCCAGTACTTC. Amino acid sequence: CASSPQPTGELGTQYF.